The 27 T cell receptor beta chains in this list originate from one sample, sequenced in a study of cytomegalovirus exposure and HLA in healthy donors. This PCR relied on a set of 60 Vbeta primers and 13 Jbeta primers. This table comes from immunoSEQ multiplex PCR, and its TCRdb copy is limited to in-frame clones, with some not included. Here the sample spans roughly 200,000 clones, approximately 82% being singletons. The sample comprised PBMCs. These receptors all come from a woman aged 18-30 years in good health and CMV-seronegative.

This sequence joins TRBV10-2 and TRBJ2-7, with 9 positions matching TRBD2. Per the germline V gene, CDR1 is WSHSY and CDR2 is SAAADI. Trimming cost V 2 bases and J 3 bases; bases outside gene matches: 5. The CDR3 loop spans 15 amino acids. CDR3 bases: TGCGCCAGCAGTGAGCCGGCTAGCGGGAACTACGAGCAGTACTTC. Translated, it gives CASSEPASGNYEQYF.

The gene calls are TRBV7-2 and TRBJ2-1; 9 positions match TRBD2. This CDR3 region has 19 residues. The ends lost 2 bases at V and 2 bases at J; junction bases unmatched: 13. Germline V gene data show CDR1 as SGHTA and CDR2 as FQGNSA. CDR3 DNA: TGTGCCAGCAGCTTATTGGGAATAGCGGGAGTCGCCGCCTACAATGAGCAGTTCTTC. Protein sequence: CASSLLGIAGVAAYNEQFF.

The genes are TRBV7-9 and TRBJ2-2, with 10 bases aligning to TRBD2. Germline CDR1 reads SEHNR; CDR2 reads FQNEAQ (reference sequence). This CDR3 has 16 residues. The V gene end was trimmed by 6 bases and the J gene end by 4 bases; junction bases not matched to a gene: 8. CDR3 in amino acids: CASRTWTSGITGELFF. CDR3 DNA: TGTGCCAGCAGAACATGGACTAGCGGAATCACCGGGGAGCTGTTTTTT.

V and J are TRBV21-1 and TRBJ1-3; the D segment call TRBD1 is taken from the table without a DNA check. TRBV21-1 is labeled a pseudogene. The CDR3 has 16 residues. CDR3 in DNA: TGTGCCAGCAGCAAAGAAAGGACAGGCTCTGGAAACACCATATATTTT. Its translation: CASSKERTGSGNTIYF.

CDR3 nucleotides: TGTGCCAGTAGTGCGGGACAGGGCTACGAGCAGTACTTC. This gives the protein CASSAGQGYEQYF. The chain carries TRBV19 and TRBJ2-7; 9 nucleotides align to TRBD1. Trimming cost V 5 bases and J 3 bases; bases outside gene matches: 2. The CDR3 sequence is 13 residues long. The germline V gene encodes CDR1 LNHDA and CDR2 SQIVND (reference sequence).

Ten or more counts support this clone. The chain couples TRBV15 to TRBJ2-6, with 8 bases fitting TRBD1. The germline V gene encodes CDR1 LNHNV and CDR2 YYDKDF (reference sequence). This CDR3 contains 16 residues. Trimming removed 4 bases from V and 3 bases from J; junction bases left unmatched: 5. CDR3 DNA: TGTGCCACCAGCAATGGACAGGGTGGTGGGGCCAACGTCCTGACTTTC. This encodes CATSNGQGGGANVLTF.

The chain combines TRBV5-8 with TRBJ1-1; unclear D gene. This CDR3 contains 12 residues. CDR1 and CDR2 from the germline V gene are SGHTS and YDEGEE. Trimming took off 2 bases at V and 5 bases at J, with 7 bases between the two ends. DNA of the CDR3: TGTGCCAGCAGCTTAACCGGGACTGAAGCTTTCTTT. The encoded protein is CASSLTGTEAFF.

The V and J genes are TRBV7-8 and TRBJ1-5; D call uncertain. The germline V gene encodes CDR1 SGHVS and CDR2 FQNEAQ. The CDR3 spans 16 residues. V lost 1 base to trimming and J lost 1 base, with 11 bases between them. In nucleotides, the CDR3 is TGTGCCAGCAGCTTAGAATGGGGAGGGAGCAATCAGCCCCAGCATTTT. Translating it yields CASSLEWGGSNQPQHF.

For this clone: Different DNA sequences within this sample yield the same CDR3. The V and J genes are TRBV4-3 and TRBJ2-3; 11 bases match TRBD2. J lost 0 bases, V lost 1 base, and 0 bases had no gene match. The germline gives CDR1 LGHNA, CDR2 YSLEER. CDR3 length: 16 residues. CDR3 nucleotide sequence: TGCGCCAGCAGCCAAGGGACTAGCGGGAGCACAGATACGCAGTATTTT. Translated, it gives CASSQGTSGSTDTQYF.

The table lists this clone with a few counts. The gene calls are TRBV11-2 and TRBJ2-7; 7 nucleotides line up with TRBD2. CDR1 is SGHAT and CDR2 is FQNNGV in the germline V gene. The CDR3 spans 13 residues. Trimming at V came to 3 bases and at J to 6 bases, leaving 5 bases not matched to a gene. CDR3 DNA sequence: TGTGCCAGCAGCTTTGAGGGAGGGTTCGAGCAGTACGTC. This sequence encodes CASSFEGGFEQYV.

This chain links TRBV21-1 with TRBJ1-4; the tabulated D call, TRBD1, remains unverified against the DNA. TRBV21-1 is a listed pseudogene. This CDR3 has 17 residues. The CDR3, as DNA: TGTGCCAGCAGCGAGAGGGACAGGGGGGCAACTAATGAAAAACTGTTTTTT. It encodes CASSERDRGATNEKLFF.

The CDR3 coding sequence is TGCAGCGTGGCTTCGGGAGGGGGTCAGCCCCAGCATTTT. Translated: CSVASGGGQPQHF. V gene TRBV29-1 combines with J gene TRBJ1-5; tentatively, D is TRBD1 (6 bases). V was shortened by 6 bases and J by 6 bases, with 15 bases between the two germline ends. The CDR3 covers 13 residues. CDR1 and CDR2 (germline): SQVTM, ANQGSEA. Combining the CDR3 with reference TRBV29-1 and TRBJ1-5 gives the whole variable domain SAVISQKPSRDICQRGTSLTIQCQVDSQVTMMFWYRQQPGQSLTLIATANQGSEATYESGFVIDKFPISRPNLTFSTLTVSNMSPEDSSIYLCSVASGGGQPQHFGDGTRLSIL.

The CDR3 bases are TGTGCCAGCAGCTTAGAGGCAGGGATCAATGAGCAGTTCTTC. The encoded protein is CASSLEAGINEQFF. J is TRBJ2-1 and V is TRBV11-3, with D possibly being TRBD1 (5 bases). V lost 0 bases, J lost 6 bases, and 9 bases lay in between. From germline, CDR1 is SGHNT and CDR2 YENEEA. This CDR3 has 14 residues. Together with reference TRBV11-3 and TRBJ2-1, the CDR3 gives the full variable domain: EAGVVQSPRYKIIEKKQPVAFWCNPISGHNTLYWYLQNLGQGPELLIRYENEEAVDDSQLPKDRFSAERLKGVDSTLKIQPAELGDSAVYLCASSLEAGINEQFFGPGTRLTVL.

CDR3 DNA: TGTGCCTGGGAGAGGCCAGAAAGGCTCCATCTGGATGGCTACACCTTC. Residues: CAWERPERLHLDGYTF. The V and J genes are TRBV30 and TRBJ1-2; D is undetermined. V was trimmed by 5 bases and J by 6 bases, leaving 25 bases between them. There are 16 residues in the CDR3. The germline CDR1 and CDR2 sequences are GTSNPN and SVGIG (reference sequence).

The V call is TRBV4-1, the J call TRBJ2-1; 14 positions agree with TRBD2. Per the germline V gene, CDR1 is MGHRA and CDR2 is YSYEKL. The CDR3 runs 18 residues. The trim removed 3 bases at V and 8 bases at J, leaving 12 bases unmatched. The CDR3, as DNA: TGCGCCAGCAGCCACCCCTTGACTAGCGGGAGGGCGGGGGATGAGCAGTTCTTC. This translates into CASSHPLTSGRAGDEQFF.

The chain uses TRBV6-1 and TRBJ2-7, with 8 bases fitting TRBD1. Germline trimming cut 8 bases from V and 3 bases from J; bases unmatched to any gene: 0. Germline V gene lookup returns CDR1 MNHNS and CDR2 SASEGT. This CDR3 comprises 11 residues. In nucleotides, the CDR3 is TGTGCCAGCGGACAGGGCTACGAGCAGTACGTC. Its translation: CASGQGYEQYV.

This chain joins TRBV30 and TRBJ1-2; maybe TRBD1 (5 bases). Germline loops: CDR1 GTSNPN, CDR2 SVGIG (reference sequence). With 0 bases removed from V and 8 bases from J, the gap between germline ends came to 13 bases. The CDR3 loop spans 13 amino acids. The CDR3, as DNA: TGTGCCTGGAGTGTTGGGGGGTGGCAAGGCTACACCTTC. It yields the protein CAWSVGGWQGYTF. Supplemented by reference TRBV30 and TRBJ1-2, the full variable domain reads SQTIHQWPATLVQPVGSPLSLECTVEGTSNPNLYWYRQAAGRGLQLLFYSVGIGQISSEVPQNLSASRPQDRQFILSSKKLLLSDSGFYLCAWSVGGWQGYTFGSGTRLTVV.

The chain links TRBV6-1 to TRBJ1-1; D uncertain. Trimming removed 8 bases from V and 4 bases from J, with 17 bases in between. The CDR3 runs to 14 residues. Per germline, CDR1 MNHNS and CDR2 SASEGT. Here the CDR3 DNA reads TGTGCCAGCCGCCTCGTGAGGGAGGTCACTGAAGCTTTCTTT. Amino acid sequence: CASRLVREVTEAFF.

The chain is built from TRBV4-1 and TRBJ1-1; D gene uncertain. The V gene's germline CDR1 is MGHRA and CDR2 YSYEKL. CDR3 length: 15 amino acids. V lost 4 bases and J 0 bases, leaving 12 bases between the germline ends. CDR3 nucleotide sequence: TGCGCCAGCAGCCGGTCAGACACATTGAACACTGAAGCTTTCTTT. Translating gives CASSRSDTLNTEAFF.

The genes are TRBV30 and TRBJ2-1; the match to TRBD2 covers 8 bases. With V trimmed by 4 bases and J by 7 bases, 9 bases remained unmatched. This CDR3 is 14 amino acids long. The germline V gene encodes CDR1 GTSNPN and CDR2 SVGIG (reference sequence). The CDR3 loop is CAWTPGRGGNEQFF. For the CDR3, the DNA is TGTGCCTGGACTCCCGGGAGGGGTGGGAATGAGCAGTTCTTC.

The rearrangement uses TRBV15 and TRBJ1-5; 8 bases line up with TRBD1. With V trimmed by 1 base and J by 6 bases, 5 bases remained unmatched. The CDR3 contains 15 residues. Germline CDR1 is LNHNV and CDR2 is YYDKDF (reference sequence). The CDR3 spells CATSRGTGIGQPQHF. The CDR3 DNA reads as TGTGCCACCAGCAGAGGGACAGGGATCGGTCAGCCCCAGCATTTT.

The chain employs TRBV29-1 and TRBJ2-3; weak D call: TRBD2 (7 bases). CDR3 length: 15 residues. V lost 0 bases, J lost 5 bases, and 15 bases lay in between. From germline, CDR1 is SQVTM and CDR2 ANQGSEA. DNA for the CDR3: TGCAGCGTTGAAGAAGGGGGGGTCGGGAGAGATACGCAGTATTTT. Translated: CSVEEGGVGRDTQYF.

CDR3 region: CASSSAGTGELFF. The CDR3 region has the DNA TGTGCCAGCAGCTCAGCGGGTACCGGGGAGCTGTTTTTT. This chain uses TRBV9 with TRBJ2-2; D is possibly TRBD2 (6 bases). Germline lookup yields CDR1 SGDLS and CDR2 YYNGEE. The CDR3 is 13 amino acids. Trimming stripped 4 bases from V and 5 bases from J, with 9 bases between.

This chain joins TRBV19 and TRBJ2-2; D might be TRBD1 (6 bases). CDR1 and CDR2 (germline): LNHDA, SQIVND (reference sequence). V was trimmed by 4 bases and J by 3 bases, leaving 18 bases between them. The CDR3 is made up of 17 amino acids. In DNA form, the CDR3 reads TGTGCCAGTAGTAGAGAGGACAGCTCGGTGTACACCGGGGAGCTGTTTTTT. It translates to CASSREDSSVYTGELFF.

The J gene is TRBJ1-2, the V gene TRBV4-3; D not certain. The V end lost 0 bases, the J end lost 0 bases, and 11 bases lay between the germline ends. The CDR3 extends over 16 amino acids. Germline V gives CDR1 LGHNA, CDR2 YSLEER. DNA for the CDR3: TGCGCCAGCAGCCAAGACTTTGTTCCTACTAACTATGGCTACACCTTC. This translates into CASSQDFVPTNYGYTF.

The sample holds a few counts of this clone. The rearrangement joins TRBV7-9 to TRBJ1-1; D not certain. This CDR3 contains 13 residues. Germline V CDR1 and CDR2: SEHNR, FQNEAQ (reference sequence). V shed 1 base and J shed 1 base, with 4 bases lying between them. DNA for the CDR3: TGTGCCAGCAGCTTAGAACAGAACACTGAAGCTTTCTTT. As protein: CASSLEQNTEAFF.

The V gene is TRBV28, the J gene TRBJ2-5, with a possible D match to TRBD1 (6 bases). This CDR3 region has 11 residues. Germline assignment: CDR1 MDHEN and CDR2 SYDVKM. V was trimmed by 2 bases and J by 13 bases, leaving 11 bases between them. The CDR3 region is CASSLRTAAYF. The CDR3, as DNA: TGTGCCAGCAGTTTACGGACAGCAGCGTACTTC.